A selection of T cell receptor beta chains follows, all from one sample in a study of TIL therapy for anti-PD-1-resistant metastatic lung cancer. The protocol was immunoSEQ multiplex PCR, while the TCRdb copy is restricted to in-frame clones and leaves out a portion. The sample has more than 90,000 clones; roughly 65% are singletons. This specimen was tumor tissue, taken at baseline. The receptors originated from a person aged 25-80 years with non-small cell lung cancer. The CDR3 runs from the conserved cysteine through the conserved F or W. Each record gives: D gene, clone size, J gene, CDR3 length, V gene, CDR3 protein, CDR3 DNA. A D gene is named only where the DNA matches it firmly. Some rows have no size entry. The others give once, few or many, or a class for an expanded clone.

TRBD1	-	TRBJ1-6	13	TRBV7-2	CASSTLDRGPLHF	TGTGCCAGCAGCACCCTGGACAGGGGGCCCCTCCACTTT
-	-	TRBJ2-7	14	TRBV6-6	CASRDGVQSGEQYF	TGTGCCAGCAGAGACGGGGTACAGTCAGGCGAGCAGTACTTC
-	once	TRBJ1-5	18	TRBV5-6	CASSFTLGRLNSNQPQHF	TGTGCCAGCAGCTTTACTTTGGGCAGATTAAATAGCAATCAGCCCCAGCATTTT
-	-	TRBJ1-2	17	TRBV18	CASSPVLGPHSNYGYTF	TGTGCCAGCTCACCAGTCTTAGGGCCGCACAGTAACTATGGCTACACCTTC
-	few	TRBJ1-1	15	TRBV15	CATSDGGSSRSEAFF	TGTGCCACCAGCGACGGAGGCAGTTCGCGATCTGAAGCTTTCTTT
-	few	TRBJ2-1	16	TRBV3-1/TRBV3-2	CASSQASGYSYNEQFF	TGTGCCAGCAGCCAAGCGTCAGGTTACTCCTACAATGAGCAGTTCTTC
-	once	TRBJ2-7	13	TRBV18	CASSPSQTYEQYF	TGTGCCAGCTCACCTAGCCAAACCTACGAGCAGTACTTC
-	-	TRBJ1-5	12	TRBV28	CASVGRDQPQHF	TGTGCCAGCGTCGGGAGGGATCAGCCCCAGCATTTT
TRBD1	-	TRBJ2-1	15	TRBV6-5	CASSYPGQGRDEQFF	TGTGCCAGCAGTTACCCGGGACAGGGTAGGGATGAGCAGTTCTTC
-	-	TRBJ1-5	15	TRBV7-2	CASSLGQGGYQPQHF	TGTGCCAGCAGCTTAGGGCAGGGTGGTTATCAGCCCCAGCATTTT
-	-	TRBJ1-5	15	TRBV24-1	CATSDPRAPNQPQHF	TGTGCCACCAGTGATCCAAGGGCCCCAAATCAGCCCCAGCATTTT
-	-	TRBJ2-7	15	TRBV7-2	CASSLRTATYYEQYF	TGTGCCAGCAGCTTACGGACCGCTACCTACTACGAGCAGTACTTC
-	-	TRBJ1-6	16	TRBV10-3	CAISEIQGGYNSPLHF	TGTGCCATCAGTGAGATACAGGGAGGTTATAATTCACCCCTCCACTTT
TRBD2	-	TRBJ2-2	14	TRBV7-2	CAIREGGGTGELFF	TGTGCCATCCGGGAGGGGGGTGGCACCGGGGAGCTGTTTTTT
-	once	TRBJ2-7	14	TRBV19	CASSRTYGPYEQYF	TGTGCCTCCTCCAGGACTTACGGTCCCTACGAGCAGTACTTC
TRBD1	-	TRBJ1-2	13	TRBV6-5	CASSYRDREGYTF	TGTGCCAGCAGTTACAGGGACAGGGAAGGCTACACCTTC
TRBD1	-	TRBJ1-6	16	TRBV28	CASRYTGTGNNSPLHF	TGTGCCAGCAGGTACACCGGGACAGGGAACAATTCACCCCTCCACTTT
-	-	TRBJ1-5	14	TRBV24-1	CATSDFGFNQPQHF	TGTGCCACCAGTGATTTTGGGTTTAATCAGCCCCAGCATTTT
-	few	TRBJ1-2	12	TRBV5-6	CASRLGAGGYTF	TGTGCCAGCAGGTTAGGGGCGGGTGGCTACACCTTC
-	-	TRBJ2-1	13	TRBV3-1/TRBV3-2	CASSQVGDNEQFF	TGTGCCAGCAGCCAAGTGGGAGACAATGAGCAGTTCTTC
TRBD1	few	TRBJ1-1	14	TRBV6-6	CASTLQGMNTEAFF	TGTGCCAGCACCCTACAGGGGATGAACACTGAAGCTTTCTTT
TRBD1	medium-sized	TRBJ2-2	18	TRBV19	CASVKGQGAIMNTGELFF	TGTGCCAGCGTCAAAGGACAGGGGGCCATTATGAACACCGGGGAGCTGTTTTTT
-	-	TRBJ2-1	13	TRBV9	CASSVGGDNEQFF	TGTGCCAGCAGCGTAGGTGGGGATAATGAGCAGTTCTTC
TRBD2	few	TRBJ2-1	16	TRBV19	CASSSLLAGAGNEQFF	TGTGCCAGTAGTTCCCTGCTGGCGGGAGCGGGCAATGAGCAGTTCTTC
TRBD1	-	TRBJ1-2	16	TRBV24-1	CATSASDRDGLYGYTF	TGTGCCACCAGTGCCAGTGACAGGGATGGACTCTATGGCTACACCTTC
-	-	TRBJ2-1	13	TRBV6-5	CASSTNEGVEQFF	TGTGCCAGCAGTACGAACGAGGGGGTCGAGCAGTTCTTC
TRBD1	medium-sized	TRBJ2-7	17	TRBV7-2	CASSIPGQGIGVYEQYF	TGTGCCAGCAGCATTCCGGGACAGGGTATCGGTGTATACGAGCAGTACTTC
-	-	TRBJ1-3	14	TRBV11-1	CASSQRQSGNTIYF	TGTGCCAGCAGCCAGAGACAGTCCGGAAACACCATATATTTT
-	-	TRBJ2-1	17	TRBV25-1	CASSEGKIKSSYNEQFF	TGTGCCAGCAGTGAAGGCAAGATCAAGAGCTCCTACAATGAGCAGTTCTTC
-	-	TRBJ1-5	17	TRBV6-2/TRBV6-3	CASSSNRREGSNQPQHF	TGTGCCAGCAGTTCCAACCGGCGGGAGGGCAGCAATCAGCCCCAGCATTTT
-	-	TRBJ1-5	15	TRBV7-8	CASSPRRDRSGPQHF	TGTGCCAGCAGCCCCCGGCGGGACCGTTCGGGGCCCCAGCATTTT
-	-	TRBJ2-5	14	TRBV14	CASSQTGTQETQYF	TGTGCCAGCAGCCAAACAGGGACCCAAGAGACCCAGTACTTC
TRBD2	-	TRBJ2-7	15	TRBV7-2	CASSLFGAGSYEQYF	TGTGCCAGCAGCTTGTTCGGAGCGGGGTCCTACGAGCAGTACTTC
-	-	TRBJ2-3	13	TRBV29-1	CSGGRAGTDTQYF	TGCAGCGGGGGTCGCGCGGGCACAGATACGCAGTATTTT
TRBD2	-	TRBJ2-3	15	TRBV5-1	CASSPSGTTTDTQYF	TGCGCCAGCAGCCCGTCCGGGACTACCACAGATACGCAGTATTTT
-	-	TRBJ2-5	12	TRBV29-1	CSVEAKWETQYF	TGCAGCGTTGAGGCTAAATGGGAGACCCAGTACTTC
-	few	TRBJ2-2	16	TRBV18	CASSRDGLSNTGELFF	TGTGCCAGCTCTCGGGACGGCCTATCGAACACCGGGGAGCTGTTTTTT
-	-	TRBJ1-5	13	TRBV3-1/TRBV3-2	CASSQDLNQPQHF	TGTGCCAGCAGCCAGGACCTCAATCAGCCCCAGCATTTT
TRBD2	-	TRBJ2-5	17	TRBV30	CAWSPPGTDGLAGGQYF	TGTGCCTGGAGTCCACCCGGGACTGACGGACTAGCGGGGGGTCAGTACTTC
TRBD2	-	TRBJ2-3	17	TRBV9	CASSVVGLAASTDTQYF	TGTGCCAGCAGCGTAGTAGGACTAGCGGCTAGCACAGATACGCAGTATTTT
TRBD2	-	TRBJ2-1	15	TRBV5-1	CASSLRVAGGHEQFF	TGCGCCAGCAGCTTGCGGGTAGCGGGGGGGCATGAGCAGTTCTTC
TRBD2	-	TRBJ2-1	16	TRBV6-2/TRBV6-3	CASSNRAGGPRNEQFF	TGTGCCAGCAGTAACCGAGCGGGGGGGCCAAGGAATGAGCAGTTCTTC